A selection of T cell receptor beta chains follows, all from one sample in a study of regulatory T cells in long-lasting Graves disease. TCRdb reprocessed the multiplex PCR reads via MiXCR and lists one record per CDR3 protein. The table shows around 450,000 distinct CDR3 sequences, with about a fifth occurring only once. The sample consisted of peripheral blood mononuclear cells (PBMCs), taken when the disease was refractory, from a patient treated with antithyroid drugs. The receptor set was obtained from a female donor with Graves disease. CDR3s include the opening cysteine and the closing phenylalanine or tryptophan. A D gene is named only where the DNA matches it firmly. The size entry is marked missing in some rows and otherwise reads once, few, many or a size class.

CDR3 protein	CDR3 DNA	V gene	D gene	J gene	clone size
CASSSALFHEQFF	TGTGCCAGCAGCTCAGCCCTCTTTCATGAGCAGTTCTTC	TRBV28	NA	TRBJ2-1	few
CASSSPTGPSSYEQYF	TGTGCCAGCAGCTCCCCGACAGGGCCTAGCTCCTACGAGCAGTACTTC	TRBV7-9	TRBD1	TRBJ2-7	NA
CASRGSGQGSYGYTF	TGTGCCAGTAGAGGGTCGGGACAGGGAAGCTATGGCTACACCTTC	TRBV19	TRBD1	TRBJ1-2	few
CATSRGQSSYEQYF	TGTGCCACCAGCCGCGGACAGTCTTCCTACGAGCAGTACTTC	TRBV10-3	NA	TRBJ2-7	many
CASSVRVPLATEQYF	TGTGCCAGCAGTGTTCGGGTCCCTTTGGCAACCGAGCAGTACTTC	TRBV2	NA	TRBJ2-7	many
CASSLTGFANYGYTF	TGTGCCAGCAGCTTGACAGGGTTTGCGAACTATGGCTACACCTTC	TRBV7-9	TRBD1	TRBJ1-2	NA
CASGLVLWGTSGSTGELFF	TGTGCTAGTGGTTTGGTACTTTGGGGGACTAGCGGGAGCACCGGGGAGCTGTTTTTT	TRBV12-5	TRBD2	TRBJ2-2	many
CSALGESTDTQYF	TGCAGTGCCCTGGGTGAGAGCACAGATACGCAGTATTTT	TRBV20-1	NA	TRBJ2-3	NA
CASSKYGLVGETQYF	TGTGCCAGCAGTAAATACGGTCTAGTCGGAGAGACCCAGTACTTC	TRBV6-1	NA	TRBJ2-5	many
CASSLSGRGNTIYF	TGTGCCAGCAGTTTGTCGGGTCGGGGAAACACCATATATTTT	TRBV12-3/TRBV12-4	NA	TRBJ1-3	many
CSAFYRDSNQPQHF	TGCAGTGCTTTCTACAGGGATAGCAATCAGCCCCAGCATTTT	TRBV20-1	NA	TRBJ1-5	NA
CASIWDMEYTEAFF	TGTGCCAGCATATGGGACATGGAATACACTGAAGCTTTCTTT	TRBV2	NA	TRBJ1-1	NA
CATSPAGSSHEQYF	TGTGCCACCTCCCCAGCAGGGTCTTCTCACGAGCAGTACTTC	TRBV24-1	NA	TRBJ2-7	many
CASSLDLDEKLFF	TGTGCCAGCAGCTTAGATCTTGATGAAAAACTGTTTTTT	TRBV11-2	NA	TRBJ1-4	many
CASSFYRNSPLHF	TGTGCCAGCAGTTTTTACAGAAATTCACCCCTCCACTTT	TRBV28	NA	TRBJ1-6	many
CASSQVGTSSNQPQHF	TGTGCCAGCAGCCAGGTGGGGACTAGTAGCAATCAGCCCCAGCATTTT	TRBV28	NA	TRBJ1-5	few